This T cell receptor (beta chain) was identified during a study of T-cell reconstitution after alpha-beta-depleted transplantation in children. The CDR3 sequence is 16 residues long. Germline V gives CDR1 SEHNR, CDR2 FQNEAQ (reference sequence). The V segment lost 4 bases and the J segment 9 bases; nucleotides outside the gene matches: 11. In its sample, this clonotype was seen many times. Unique molecular identifiers were incorporated into the prepared TCRbeta library. TCRdb reprocessed the PCR reads with MiXCR, giving one entry per CDR3 protein. The top ten clones hold roughly 4% of a sample with approximately 590,000 distinct CDR3 sequences, over 9.5% of them seen once.

V and J are TRBV7-9 and TRBJ2-1; 11 nucleotides agree with TRBD2. The origin of this receptor is a human donor who donated a stem cell graft to a child with acute myeloid leukemia. Sequences were derived from PBMCs from the stem cell graft donor, sampled from the stem cell graft. The chain's CDR3 is CASSSQLAGVAIEQFF. In nucleotides, the CDR3 is TGTGCCAGCAGCTCACAACTAGCGGGAGTGGCGATTGAGCAGTTCTTC.